This T cell receptor (beta chain) was found in a study of T cell repertoires in cytomegalovirus infection. This clonotype has just a few counts. The antigen is undetermined. V dropped 5 bases and J dropped 2 bases, with 13 bases sitting between them. Germline CDR1 is SGHTA and CDR2 is FQGNSA. The CDR3 has 15 amino acids. TCRdb fed the reads into MiXCR, producing one record per CDR3 protein. The data hold around 310,000 distinct CDR3 sequences, with approximately 32% observed a single time. The V call is TRBV7-2, the J call TRBJ1-3; D is possibly TRBD1 (5 bases). This receptor was identified in a human donor in good health (CMV status not recorded). Some clones in this sample may be carry-over from other donors' samples. The sample here was cultured PBMCs, taken from culture after CMV antigen stimulation. The CDR3 reads CASSQRGLAGNTIYF. For the CDR3, the DNA is TGTGCCAGCAGCCAACGGGGCCTCGCTGGAAACACCATATATTTT.